Each of the 2 T cell receptor beta chains below was sequenced from the same sample in a study of T cell clusters in autoimmune cytopenias. TRB was amplified by touch-down multiplex PCR, primer pools A and B combined. Reanalyzing the multiplex PCR reads, TCRdb keeps one entry per CDR3 protein, without DNA. The sample's table shows approximately 7,800 distinct CDR3 sequences. TRB amplification used approximately 250 ng of peripheral blood genomic DNA. Sequencing was carried out using peripheral blood. The source of these receptors is a human donor with an autoimmune cytopenia or autoimmune hepatitis (not recorded which).

The chain is built from TRBV28 and TRBJ2-3; TCRdb picks TRBD2, but there is no DNA to check that call. Germline CDR1 reads MDHEN; CDR2 reads SYDVKM. This CDR3 spans 13 amino acids. The CDR3 sequence is CASRRDSTDTQYF.

The CDR3 loop reads CSARPTGGRWREQFF. This sequence joins TRBV20-1 and TRBJ2-1; no DNA is available, so the TRBD1 call from TCRdb remains unchecked. CDR3 length: 15 amino acids. Germline values: CDR1 DFQATT, CDR2 SNEGSKA (reference sequence).